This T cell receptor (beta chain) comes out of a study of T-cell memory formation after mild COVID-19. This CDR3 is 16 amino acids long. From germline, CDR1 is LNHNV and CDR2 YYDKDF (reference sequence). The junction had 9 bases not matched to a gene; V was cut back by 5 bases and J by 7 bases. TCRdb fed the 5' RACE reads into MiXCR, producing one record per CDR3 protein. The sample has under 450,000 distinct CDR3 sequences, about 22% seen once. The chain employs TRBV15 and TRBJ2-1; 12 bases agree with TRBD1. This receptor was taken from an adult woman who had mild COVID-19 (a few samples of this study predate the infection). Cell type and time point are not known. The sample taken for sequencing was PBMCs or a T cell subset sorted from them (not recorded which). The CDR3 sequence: CATSRGRDRGRNEQFF. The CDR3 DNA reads TGTGCCACCAGCCGAGGAAGGGACAGGGGGCGGAATGAGCAGTTCTTC.